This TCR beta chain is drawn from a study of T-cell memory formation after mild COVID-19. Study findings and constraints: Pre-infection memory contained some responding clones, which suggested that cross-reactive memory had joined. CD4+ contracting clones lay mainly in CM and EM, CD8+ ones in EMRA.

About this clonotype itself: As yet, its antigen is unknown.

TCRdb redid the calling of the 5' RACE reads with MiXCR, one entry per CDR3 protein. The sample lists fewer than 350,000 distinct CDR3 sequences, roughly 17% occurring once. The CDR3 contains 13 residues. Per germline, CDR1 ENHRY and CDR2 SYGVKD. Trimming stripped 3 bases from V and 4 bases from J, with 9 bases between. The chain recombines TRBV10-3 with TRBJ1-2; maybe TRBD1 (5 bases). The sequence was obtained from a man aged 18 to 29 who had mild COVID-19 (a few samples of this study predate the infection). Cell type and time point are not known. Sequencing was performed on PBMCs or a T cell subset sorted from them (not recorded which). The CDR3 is CAISDRGTYGYTF. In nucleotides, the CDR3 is TGTGCCATCAGTGACAGAGGGACCTATGGCTACACCTTC.